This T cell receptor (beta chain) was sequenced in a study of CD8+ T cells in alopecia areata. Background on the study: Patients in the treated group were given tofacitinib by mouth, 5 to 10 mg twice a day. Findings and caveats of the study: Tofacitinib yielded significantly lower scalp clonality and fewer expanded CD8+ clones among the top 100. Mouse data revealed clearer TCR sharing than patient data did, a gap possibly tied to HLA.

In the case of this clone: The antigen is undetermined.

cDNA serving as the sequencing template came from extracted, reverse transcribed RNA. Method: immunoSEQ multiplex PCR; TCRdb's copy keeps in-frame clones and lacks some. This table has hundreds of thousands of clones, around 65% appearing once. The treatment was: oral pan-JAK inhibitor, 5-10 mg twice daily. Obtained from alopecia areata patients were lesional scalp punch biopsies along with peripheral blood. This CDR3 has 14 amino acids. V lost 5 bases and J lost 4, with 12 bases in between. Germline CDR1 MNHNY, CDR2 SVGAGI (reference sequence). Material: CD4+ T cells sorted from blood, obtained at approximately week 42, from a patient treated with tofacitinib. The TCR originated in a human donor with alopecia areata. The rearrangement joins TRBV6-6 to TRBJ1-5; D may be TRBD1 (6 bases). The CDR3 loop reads CASSRGELNQPQHF. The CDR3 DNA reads TGTGCCAGCAGTAGGGGGGAGTTGAATCAGCCCCAGCATTTT.